The 30 T cell receptor beta chains presented below share a single source sample, sequenced in a study of blood T cells in healthy people across ages. A second roughly 7 to 11 cycle PCR used barcoded and J-beta primers. Via MiXCR, TCRdb re-called the 5' RACE reads, giving one row per CDR3 protein. The table has about 930,000 distinct CDR3 sequences, almost 30% seen once. Separately, the same data were catalogued under a study of T cells of mothers and their children.

Sequenced material: blood. The receptors derive from a woman aged 40 to 49 in good health.

The V gene is TRBV11-2, the J gene TRBJ2-2, with 7 positions matching TRBD2. This CDR3 spans 18 amino acids. Germline-derived CDR1 and CDR2 are SGHAT and FQNNGV. With V trimmed by 6 bases and J by 0 bases, 13 bases remained unmatched. The CDR3 bases are TGTGCCAGCAGTACCGGACTTGGGCGGGGGACGAACACCGGGGAGCTGTTTTTT. Translated: CASSTGLGRGTNTGELFF.

This clonotype showed up many times. V is TRBV9 and J is TRBJ2-7; D may be TRBD1 (5 bases). The CDR3 covers 15 residues. The V and J ends lost 2 bases and 4 bases respectively, with 16 bases between them. Germline CDR1 and CDR2: SGDLS and YYNGEE. CDR3 sequence reads: CASSVGQGVIYEQYF. For the CDR3, the DNA is TGTGCCAGCAGCGTCGGGCAAGGGGTAATTTACGAGCAGTACTTC.

At least ten counts were recorded for this clonotype. The chain couples TRBV20-1 to TRBJ1-2, with 7 bases matching TRBD1. Looked up from germline, CDR1 is DFQATT and CDR2 is SNEGSKA (reference sequence). The CDR3 consists of 12 residues. Trimming removed 4 bases from V and 5 bases from J; junction bases left unmatched: 4. CDR3 nucleotides: TGCAGTGCTATAAAGGGACAGTATGGCTACACCTTC. Amino acid sequence: CSAIKGQYGYTF.

Notes on this clonotype: A much larger clone sits a single nucleotide away, making a read error possible. The rearrangement joins TRBV12-3 or TRBV12-4 to TRBJ2-1; TRBD1 agrees at 7 bases. The CDR3 totals 16 residues. The CDR3 DNA reads as TGTGCCGGCAGTCCCGGGACAGAGTTTGGCTACAATGAGCAGTTCTTC. This sequence encodes CAGSPGTEFGYNEQFF.

This rearrangement joins TRBV10-3 to TRBJ2-3; 7 bases align to TRBD1. The CDR3 length is 15 residues. Germline V gene data show CDR1 as ENHRY and CDR2 as SYGVKD. Trimming at V came to 6 bases and at J to 2 bases, leaving 8 bases not matched to a gene. CDR3 in DNA: TGTGCCATCAGACGAACAGGGGCCGCCACAGATACGCAGTATTTT. Translated, it gives CAIRRTGAATDTQYF.

This clonotype has ten or more counts. J is TRBJ2-5 and V is TRBV3-1; tentatively, D is TRBD1 or TRBD2 (5 bases each). Germline loops: CDR1 LGHDT, CDR2 YNNKEL (reference sequence). The CDR3 length is 13 residues. Trimming shortened V by 3 bases and J by 7 bases, and 12 bases separated the two germline ends. The CDR3 DNA is TGTGCCAGCAGCCAGGGGGACGGCGGGACCCAGTACTTC. Translated: CASSQGDGGTQYF.

The chain employs TRBV20-1 and TRBJ2-7, with D maybe TRBD2 (7 bases). The V end was cut by 0 bases, the J end by 2 bases, with 17 bases between. Germline values: CDR1 DFQATT, CDR2 SNEGSKA (reference sequence). The CDR3 runs to 16 residues. The CDR3 nucleotides are TGCAGTGCTAGAGATTCCCAGGGGAGGGGTACCTACGAGCAGTACTTC. It is translated as CSARDSQGRGTYEQYF.

In its sample, this clonotype was seen many times. The CDR3 nucleotides are TGTGCCAGCATTACAGGGTACGGCGAGCAGTACTTC. It yields the protein CASITGYGEQYF. The rearrangement links TRBV6-2 or TRBV6-3 to TRBJ2-7; tentative D call: TRBD1 (6 bases). The CDR3 has 12 amino acids. The germline gives CDR1 MNHEY, CDR2 SVGEGT. Trimming stripped 7 bases from V and 6 bases from J, with 13 bases between.

The V call is TRBV3-1, the J call TRBJ2-1, with TRBD1 identical over 10 bases. V lost 1 base to trimming and J lost 7 bases; unmatched junction nucleotides: 10. Germline CDR1 LGHDT, CDR2 YNNKEL (reference sequence). The CDR3 is 17 amino acids. The CDR3 loop reads CASSQAWPGQGSNEQFF. Here the CDR3 DNA reads TGTGCCAGCAGCCAAGCTTGGCCGGGACAGGGGTCGAATGAGCAGTTCTTC.

This rearrangement joins TRBV5-1 to TRBJ2-3, with D unclear. Germline V gene data show CDR1 as SGHRS and CDR2 as YFSETQ. The CDR3 spans 14 residues. Trimming left V 5 bases short and J 2 bases short, with 12 bases between. The CDR3 region is CASRKDPYTDTQYF. The CDR3 coding sequence is TGCGCCAGCAGGAAGGACCCTTACACAGATACGCAGTATTTT.

This clonotype was detected only a few times. V is TRBV9 and J is TRBJ2-1, with a weak D call TRBD1 (5 bases). CDR1 and CDR2 (germline): SGDLS, YYNGEE. Trimming took 3 bases from V and 9 from J, leaving 10 bases between them. The CDR3 sequence is 12 residues long. The chain's CDR3 is CASSDFRGEQFF. For the CDR3, the DNA is TGTGCCAGCAGCGATTTTAGGGGTGAGCAGTTCTTC.

This clonotype was found a few times. The genes are TRBV28 and TRBJ2-7, with no clear D. CDR1 MDHEN and CDR2 SYDVKM come from the germline V gene. The V end lost 6 bases, the J end lost 0 bases, and 12 bases lay between the germline ends. This CDR3 is 14 amino acids long. CDR3 protein: CASSPPWSSYEQYF. The CDR3 DNA reads as TGTGCCAGCAGCCCTCCTTGGAGCTCCTACGAGCAGTACTTC.

V and J are TRBV7-3 and TRBJ2-2; possibly TRBD1 for D (5 bases). This CDR3 spans 14 amino acids. V shed 5 bases and J shed 7 bases, with 14 bases lying between them. CDR1 is SGHTA, CDR2 FQGTGA, per germline. DNA of the CDR3: TGTGCCAGCAGCCGACAGTCCCTCGGCGGGGAGCTGTTTTTT. Protein product: CASSRQSLGGELFF. Variable domain in full (rest from reference TRBV7-3 and TRBJ2-2): GAGVSQTPSNKVTEKGKYVELRCDPISGHTALYWYRQSLGQGPEFLIYFQGTGAADDSGLPNDRFFAVRPEGSVSTLKIQRTERGDSAVYLCASSRQSLGGELFFGEGSRLTVL.

This clonotype was seen more than once but under ten times. The V and J genes are TRBV4-3 and TRBJ1-2; TRBD1 might be the D (5 bases). This CDR3 contains 16 residues. Trimming pared 0 bases from V and 4 bases from J, leaving 15 bases between. Germline V gene data show CDR1 as LGHNA and CDR2 as YSLEER. The CDR3 nucleotides are TGCGCCAGCAGCCAAGATGGCATAGGGACGGGCTATGGCTACACCTTC. As protein: CASSQDGIGTGYGYTF.

There are many counts of this clonotype. The chain is built from TRBV5-5 and TRBJ2-1, with TRBD2 matching over 11 bases. The CDR3 is 15 residues long. Trimming cost V 3 bases and J 3 bases; bases outside gene matches: 2. Per the germline V gene, CDR1 is SGHKS and CDR2 is YYEKEE (reference sequence). CDR3 in amino acids: CASSSGLADYNEQFF. DNA for the CDR3: TGTGCCAGCAGCTCGGGACTAGCGGACTACAATGAGCAGTTCTTC.

This clonotype was found many times. The rearrangement joins TRBV5-1 to TRBJ2-7; 11 positions agree with TRBD1. Germline-derived CDR1 and CDR2 are SGHRS and YFSETQ. V lost 3 bases to trimming and J lost 3 bases; unmatched junction nucleotides: 8. CDR3 size: 16 residues. The CDR3 DNA follows: TGCGCCAGCAGCTCCCAGGACAGGGGGCGAAACTACGAGCAGTACTTC. Translated: CASSSQDRGRNYEQYF.

In this sample, this clonotype turned up many times. The gene calls are TRBV5-1 and TRBJ2-5; D remains unclear. The germline V gene encodes CDR1 SGHRS and CDR2 YFSETQ. CDR3 length equals 14 residues. The V end was cut by 0 bases, the J end by 5 bases, with 11 bases between. CDR3: CASSLGGFEETQYF. The DNA of the CDR3 is TGCGCCAGCAGCTTGGGGGGTTTTGAGGAGACCCAGTACTTC.

In this sample, this clonotype turned up many times. The rearrangement joins TRBV20-1 to TRBJ2-3; no definite D call. The CDR3 totals 15 residues. Trimming shortened V by 3 bases and J by 5 bases, and 18 bases separated the two germline ends. CDR1 DFQATT and CDR2 SNEGSKA come from the germline V gene (reference sequence). CDR3 DNA sequence: TGCAGTGCTAGTAACGGGCTCCTACCCCAAGATACGCAGTATTTT. It specifies CSASNGLLPQDTQYF.

At least ten counts were recorded for this clonotype. V is TRBV28 and J is TRBJ2-7, with 12 bases that match TRBD1. The germline V gene has CDR1 MDHEN and CDR2 SYDVKM. V was pared by 5 bases and J by 11 bases, with 13 bases of the junction left unmatched. This CDR3 contains 15 residues. The CDR3 reads CASSPSGTGGFEEYF. The CDR3 coding sequence is TGTGCCAGCAGTCCCTCCGGGACAGGGGGCTTTGAGGAGTACTTC. The whole variable domain, filled in from reference TRBV28 and TRBJ2-7, reads DVKVTQSSRYLVKRTGEKVFLECVQDMDHENMFWYRQDPGLGLRLIYFSYDVKMKEKGDIPEGYSVSREKKERFSLILESASTNQTSMYLCASSPSGTGGFEEYFGPGTRLTVT.

The rearrangement uses TRBV20-1 and TRBJ2-1; TRBD1 might be the D (6 bases). V dropped 6 bases and J dropped 6 bases, with 9 bases sitting between them. Germline lookup yields CDR1 DFQATT and CDR2 SNEGSKA (reference sequence). The CDR3 spans 11 residues. As DNA, the CDR3 is TGCAGTGCCCAGGGGTGCAATGAGCAGTTCTTC. Protein product: CSAQGCNEQFF.

The genes are TRBV7-8 and TRBJ2-5; D possibly corresponds to TRBD2 (6 bases). This CDR3 has 12 residues. Germline V gene sequence: CDR1 SGHVS, CDR2 FQNEAQ. V was clipped by 4 bases and J by 6 bases, with 9 bases between them. The DNA of the CDR3 is TGTGCCAGCAGCTCCGGGGGTCAGACCCAGTACTTC. Its translation is CASSSGGQTQYF.

There are many counts of this clonotype. J is TRBJ1-2 and V is TRBV28; 9 nucleotides agree with TRBD1. CDR3 length: 11 residues. V was clipped by 8 bases and J by 8 bases; unmatched bases: 3. Germline CDR1 reads MDHEN; CDR2 reads SYDVKM. CDR3 sequence reads: CASGTGLGYTF. The CDR3 nucleotides are TGTGCCAGCGGGACAGGGCTCGGCTACACCTTC.

This clonotype was picked up a small number of times. V gene TRBV3-1 combines with J gene TRBJ2-1; D not certain. The V gene lost 2 bases and the J gene lost 4 bases, with 9 bases spanning the gap. Germline CDR1 is LGHDT and CDR2 is YNNKEL (reference sequence). This CDR3 comprises 14 residues. CDR3 sequence reads: CASSQTTRYNEQFF. The CDR3 bases are TGTGCCAGCAGCCAAACTACGAGGTACAATGAGCAGTTCTTC.

In its sample, this clonotype was seen many times. The chain has TRBV20-1 and TRBJ2-5; D may be TRBD2 (6 bases). The CDR3 spans 14 residues. V was cut by 2 bases and J by 2 bases, with 12 bases left in between. Germline CDR1 is DFQATT and CDR2 is SNEGSKA (reference sequence). CDR3 DNA sequence: TGCAGTGCTAGACCCTGGGACTTTCAAGAGACCCAGTACTTC. The encoded protein is CSARPWDFQETQYF.

This clonotype showed up many times. The rearrangement joins TRBV7-2 to TRBJ2-5; 7 bases map to TRBD2. Germline CDR1 reads SGHTA; CDR2 reads FQGNSA. J gave up 7 bases and V 5 bases, and 7 bases lay outside the gene matches. The CDR3 spans 13 residues. The CDR3 protein is CASSLGLEGTQYF. For the CDR3, the DNA is TGTGCCAGCAGCCTCGGACTAGAGGGGACCCAGTACTTC.

CDR3 protein: CSARDRRGPTGYTF. In nucleotides, the CDR3 is TGCAGTGCTAGAGATCGTAGGGGGCCAACTGGCTACACCTTC. The chain uses TRBV20-1 and TRBJ1-2, with TRBD1 matching 7 bases. The V segment lost 0 bases and the J segment 7 bases; nucleotides outside the gene matches: 8. This CDR3 spans 14 amino acids. The germline V gene encodes CDR1 DFQATT and CDR2 SNEGSKA (reference sequence).

There are a few counts of this clonotype. V is TRBV12-3 or TRBV12-4 and J is TRBJ2-1, with 9 bases that match TRBD2. The CDR3 is 16 residues long. J gave up 5 bases and V 7 bases, and 12 bases lay outside the gene matches. The CDR3 DNA follows: TGTGCCAGCACCCTTGTAAGAATAGCGGGGGACAATGAGCAGTTCTTC. Translation gives CASTLVRIAGDNEQFF.

Ten or more counts support this clonotype. The V gene is TRBV28, the J gene TRBJ2-4, with D perhaps being TRBD1 or TRBD2 (6 bases each). V shed 2 bases and J shed 12 bases, with 11 bases lying between them. Germline CDR1 is MDHEN and CDR2 is SYDVKM. The CDR3 loop spans 12 amino acids. The CDR3, as DNA: TGTGCCAGCAGTTTAATAAAGGGGGGTCAGTACTTC. This gives the protein CASSLIKGGQYF.

This clonotype was counted between two and nine times. V and J are TRBV7-8 and TRBJ1-1; a weak D match, TRBD1 (6 bases). Per germline, CDR1 SGHVS and CDR2 FQNEAQ. The CDR3 spans 14 residues. V lost 4 bases, J lost 1 base, and 10 bases lay in between. This CDR3 reads CASSYRERNTEAFF. The DNA of the CDR3 is TGTGCCAGCAGCTACAGGGAGCGGAACACTGAAGCTTTCTTT.

This clonotype was detected a few times. The gene calls are TRBV5-1 and TRBJ2-5; D unclear. CDR1 and CDR2 from the germline V gene are SGHRS and YFSETQ. This CDR3 has 12 amino acids. The CDR3 sequence: CASWVSEETQYF. The CDR3 nucleotides are TGCGCAAGCTGGGTATCCGAAGAGACCCAGTACTTC.